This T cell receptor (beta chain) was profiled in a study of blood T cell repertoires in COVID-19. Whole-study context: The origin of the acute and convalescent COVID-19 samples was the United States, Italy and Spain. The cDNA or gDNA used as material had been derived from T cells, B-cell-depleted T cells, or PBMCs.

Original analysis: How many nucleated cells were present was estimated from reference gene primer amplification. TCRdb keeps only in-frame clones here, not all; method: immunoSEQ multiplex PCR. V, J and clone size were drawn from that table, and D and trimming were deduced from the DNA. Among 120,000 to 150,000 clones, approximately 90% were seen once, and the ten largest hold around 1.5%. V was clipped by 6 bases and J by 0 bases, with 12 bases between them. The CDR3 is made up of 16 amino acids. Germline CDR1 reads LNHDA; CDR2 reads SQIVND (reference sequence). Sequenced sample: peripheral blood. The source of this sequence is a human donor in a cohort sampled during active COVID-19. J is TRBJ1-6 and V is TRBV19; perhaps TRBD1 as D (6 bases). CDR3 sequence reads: CASSRTANSYNSPLHF. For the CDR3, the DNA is TGTGCCAGTAGCAGGACAGCAAACTCCTATAATTCACCCCTCCACTTT.